This entry lists 19 T cell receptor beta chains sequenced from one sample in a study of post-analysis software for immune sequencing data. Study-level findings and limits: Controls showed lower frequencies than patients for five TRBV segments, and TRBV5-6, TRBV5-1 and TRBV20-1 were among these.

Their target antigens are unknown. Each TCR beta cDNA library carried unique molecular identifiers. TCRdb used MiXCR to reprocess the PCR reads, holding one entry per CDR3 protein. This table holds some 690,000 distinct CDR3 sequences, roughly 29% found once. The sequenced sample consisted of blood. All receptors derive from a girl under 18 with multiple sclerosis.

This clonotype was counted only a few times. The chain couples TRBV7-9 to TRBJ2-3; the D call may be TRBD1 or TRBD2 (5 bases each). Trimming stripped 3 bases from V and 6 bases from J, with 13 bases between. CDR3 length: 14 residues. Germline V lookup: CDR1 SEHNR, CDR2 FQNEAQ (reference sequence). The CDR3 nucleotides read TGTGCCAGCAGCTTCGCGAGGGGCGGCGATACGCAGTATTTT. Its translation is CASSFARGGDTQYF.

The chain has TRBV4-1 and TRBJ1-2, with 7 positions matching TRBD1. The CDR3 has 13 amino acids. Germline V gene lookup returns CDR1 MGHRA and CDR2 YSYEKL. After removal of 3 bases from V and 5 bases from J, the junction contained 3 bases not matched to a gene. The CDR3 sequence: CASSQTGKYGYTF. CDR3 nucleotides: TGCGCCAGCAGCCAGACAGGGAAATATGGCTACACCTTC.

In this sample, this clonotype turned up a few times. J is TRBJ1-4 and V is TRBV5-1, with TRBD1 matching 9 bases. V shed 3 bases and J 8 bases; nucleotides not matched to a gene: 8. Germline V CDR1 and CDR2: SGHRS, YFSETQ. This CDR3 comprises 15 residues. CDR3 nucleotides: TGCGCCAGCAGCTGGAGCGGGACAGGGAACGAAAAACTGTTTTTT. Residues: CASSWSGTGNEKLFF.

The chain combines TRBV7-9 with TRBJ2-5; no clear D. CDR3 length: 14 residues. Trimming stripped 2 bases from V and 0 bases from J, with 7 bases between. The germline V gene encodes CDR1 SEHNR and CDR2 FQNEAQ (reference sequence). The DNA for the CDR3 is TGTGCCAGCAGCTTAATGGCAGACCAAGAGACCCAGTACTTC. This encodes CASSLMADQETQYF. The full variable domain, completed using reference TRBV7-9 and TRBJ2-5, is DTGVSQNPRHKITKRGQNVTFRCDPISEHNRLYWYRQTLGQGPEFLTYFQNEAQLEKSRLLSDRFSAERPKGSFSTLEIQRTEQGDSAMYLCASSLMADQETQYFGPGTRLLVL.

CDR3 amino acids: CASSENKGVNTEAFF. In DNA, the CDR3 is TGCGCCAGCAGCGAAAACAAGGGGGTGAACACTGAAGCTTTCTTT. The chain combines TRBV5-1 with TRBJ1-1; D perhaps matches TRBD1 (6 bases). V dropped 4 bases and J dropped 0 bases, with 13 bases sitting between them. The CDR3 has 15 amino acids. Per germline, CDR1 SGHRS and CDR2 YFSETQ.

This clonotype was counted between two and nine times. The genes are TRBV5-1 and TRBJ2-3, with 8 bases fitting TRBD2. The CDR3 is made up of 14 amino acids. From germline, CDR1 is SGHRS and CDR2 YFSETQ. The V gene end was trimmed by 2 bases and the J gene end by 3 bases; junction bases not matched to a gene: 2. The CDR3 sequence is CASSFTSGTDTQYF. CDR3 bases: TGCGCCAGCAGCTTTACTAGCGGTACAGATACGCAGTATTTT.

The V call is TRBV10-3, the J call TRBJ2-1; 9 bases line up with TRBD1. V was pared by 4 bases and J by 6 bases, with 10 bases of the junction left unmatched. CDR1 is ENHRY, CDR2 SYGVKD, per germline. This CDR3 has 16 amino acids. The CDR3 region is CAISGKQGALGNEQFF. CDR3 nucleotides: TGTGCCATCAGTGGGAAACAGGGGGCGCTTGGCAATGAGCAGTTCTTC.

V gene TRBV7-9 combines with J gene TRBJ1-2; D is ambiguous. Germline V lookup: CDR1 SEHNR, CDR2 FQNEAQ (reference sequence). V was clipped by 1 base and J by 7 bases, with 13 bases between them. CDR3 size: 14 residues. As DNA, the CDR3 is TGTGCCAGCAGCTTAGTGTCGGCAGATGGTGGCTACACCTTC. This gives the protein CASSLVSADGGYTF.

This clonotype occurred a few times. This chain links TRBV7-9 with TRBJ2-3; the D call may be TRBD1 or TRBD2 (5 bases each). Germline CDR1 SEHNR, CDR2 FQNEAQ (reference sequence). CDR3 length: 16 amino acids. The germline V and J ends were trimmed by 5 bases and 0 bases, with 15 bases remaining between them. The CDR3 region has the DNA TGTGCCAGCAGCGCCGTCCGGGGCTCCAGCACAGATACGCAGTATTTT. Residues: CASSAVRGSSTDTQYF.

In its sample, this clonotype was seen many times. V is TRBV29-1 and J is TRBJ2-7; tentative D call: TRBD2 (7 bases). The germline V gene has CDR1 SQVTM and CDR2 ANQGSEA. This CDR3 has 15 amino acids. V was cut by 7 bases and J by 9 bases, with 28 bases left in between. The CDR3 region has the DNA TGCAGCGCGAGTGTAGGGGGGGATCATCTACGAGGGCAGTACTTC. Its protein product is CSASVGGDHLRGQYF.

This clonotype was detected a few times. The rearrangement uses TRBV3-1 and TRBJ2-5; 10 nucleotides line up with TRBD2. With the DNA end fitting TRBJ2-7 better, the J assignment may be wrong. CDR1 is LGHDT and CDR2 is YNNKEL in the germline V gene (reference sequence). The CDR3 spans 14 residues. The CDR3 DNA reads as TGTGCCAGCAGCGACGTAGCGGGAGGATACGAGCAGTACTTC. Translated: CASSDVAGGYEQYF.

Only a few counts were recorded for this clonotype. The chain employs TRBV7-8 and TRBJ2-3; the D call may be TRBD1 or TRBD2 (5 bases each). The CDR3 length is 17 residues. Deletions cut 2 bases from V and 2 bases from J, with 17 bases between. CDR1 and CDR2 (germline): SGHVS, FQNEAQ. The CDR3 spells CASSLQRQGRPTDTQYF. The CDR3 DNA reads TGTGCCAGCAGCTTACAACGGCAGGGACGACCCACAGATACGCAGTATTTT. The full variable domain, completed using reference TRBV7-8 and TRBJ2-3, is GAGVSQSPRYKVAKRGQDVALRCDPISGHVSLFWYQQALGQGPEFLTYFQNEAQLDKSGLPSDRFFAERPEGSVSTLKIQRTQQEDSAVYLCASSLQRQGRPTDTQYFGPGTRLTVL.

In the case of this clonotype: This clone may be a read error of a much larger clone one base away. J is TRBJ2-5 and V is TRBV6-5; TRBD2 matches 8 bases. Gene TRBJ2-7 matches the end of the DNA better, so the J call may be wrong. Germline V gene lookup returns CDR1 MNHEY and CDR2 SVGAGI. This CDR3 contains 14 residues. The CDR3 region is CASSYSSGTYEQYF. For the CDR3, the DNA is TGTGCCAGCAGTTACTCTAGCGGGACCTACGAGCAGTACTTC.

This clonotype was detected only a few times. This rearrangement joins TRBV28 to TRBJ2-7; TRBD1 agrees at 8 bases. Germline V CDR1 and CDR2: MDHEN, SYDVKM. V dropped 11 bases and J dropped 4; count of bases not matched to a gene: 16. The CDR3 has 15 amino acids. CDR3 sequence reads: CAGNTPGTGLYEQYF. For the CDR3, the DNA is TGTGCCGGCAATACTCCCGGGACAGGTTTATACGAGCAGTACTTC. Complete variable domain (other parts from reference TRBV28 and TRBJ2-7): DVKVTQSSRYLVKRTGEKVFLECVQDMDHENMFWYRQDPGLGLRLIYFSYDVKMKEKGDIPEGYSVSREKKERFSLILESASTNQTSMYLCAGNTPGTGLYEQYFGPGTRLTVT.

This clonotype was detected only once. The chain links TRBV7-8 to TRBJ2-3, with TRBD2 identical over 11 bases. CDR1 and CDR2 from the germline V gene are SGHVS and FQNEAQ. With 1 base clipped from V and 3 bases from J, the junction kept 3 bases outside the gene matches. The CDR3 runs to 16 residues. CDR3 protein: CASSLVAGGVTDTQYF. The CDR3, as DNA: TGTGCCAGCAGCTTAGTAGCGGGAGGGGTGACAGATACGCAGTATTTT. Complete variable domain (other parts from reference TRBV7-8 and TRBJ2-3): GAGVSQSPRYKVAKRGQDVALRCDPISGHVSLFWYQQALGQGPEFLTYFQNEAQLDKSGLPSDRFFAERPEGSVSTLKIQRTQQEDSAVYLCASSLVAGGVTDTQYFGPGTRLTVL.

The V call is TRBV6-7, the J call TRBJ1-1; a possible D gene is TRBD1 (5 bases). TRBV6-7 is flagged as an ORF with uncertain function. Between the trimmed V and J ends, which lost 2 bases and 2 bases, there was a span of 9 bases. The CDR3 contains 14 residues. CDR3 in amino acids: CASSYDGGNTEAFF. The CDR3 DNA is TGTGCCAGCAGTTACGATGGGGGAAACACTGAAGCTTTCTTT.

The rearrangement uses TRBV6-2 or TRBV6-3 and TRBJ1-5; a possible D gene is TRBD1 (5 bases). Germline CDR1 reads MNHEY; CDR2 reads SVGEGT. The germline V and J ends were trimmed by 5 bases and 3 bases, with 17 bases remaining between them. This CDR3 comprises 16 residues. The CDR3 DNA reads TGTGCCAGCAGTGGCGCCCAACAGGCCCTCAATCAGCCCCAGCATTTT. Translation: CASSGAQQALNQPQHF.

This clonotype was counted many times. The J gene is TRBJ1-1, the V gene TRBV20-1, with D perhaps TRBD1 (6 bases). V shed 5 bases and J shed 5 bases, with 12 bases lying between them. CDR1 and CDR2 from the germline V gene are DFQATT and SNEGSKA (reference sequence). There are 12 residues in the CDR3. CDR3 protein: CSAGTGRTEAFF. The DNA for the CDR3 is TGCAGTGCTGGAACAGGGAGGACTGAAGCTTTCTTT.

The chain carries TRBV7-9 and TRBJ2-3; D remains unclear. Germline V gene sequence: CDR1 SEHNR, CDR2 FQNEAQ (reference sequence). Trimming cost V 2 bases and J 2 bases, with 14 bases left between them. The CDR3 runs to 16 residues. The CDR3 region is CASSLSQSPNTDTQYF. CDR3 sequence (DNA): TGTGCCAGCAGCTTATCGCAGTCCCCAAACACAGATACGCAGTATTTT. Supplemented by reference TRBV7-9 and TRBJ2-3, the full variable domain reads DTGVSQNPRHKITKRGQNVTFRCDPISEHNRLYWYRQTLGQGPEFLTYFQNEAQLEKSRLLSDRFSAERPKGSFSTLEIQRTEQGDSAMYLCASSLSQSPNTDTQYFGPGTRLTVL.